These 7 T cell receptor beta chains share one sample of origin, sequenced in a study of response to subunit inactivated influenza vaccine. TCRdb recomputed calls from the RT-PCR reads with MiXCR, one row per CDR3 protein. The sample has 530,000 or so distinct CDR3 sequences, 11% to 15% seen once. Source: PBMCs from blood, taken 11 to 12 days after vaccination. Receptor source: a man aged 45-65 years who received an inactivated influenza vaccine.

This clonotype was detected ten times or more. The CDR3 loop is CASSLPRTDNEQFF. The CDR3, as DNA: TGTGCCAGCAGCCTACCGCGGACAGACAATGAGCAGTTCTTC. V and J are TRBV11-2 and TRBJ2-1; possibly TRBD1 for D (6 bases). Germline V lookup: CDR1 SGHAT, CDR2 FQNNGV. The V end lost 5 bases, the J end lost 5 bases, and 13 bases lay between the germline ends. The CDR3 extends over 14 amino acids.

This clonotype has just a few counts. CDR3 in amino acids: CASSLGQGRTTEAFF. The CDR3 DNA is TGTGCCAGCAGCTTAGGACAGGGGAGGACCACTGAAGCTTTCTTT. The chain is built from TRBV7-2 and TRBJ1-1, with TRBD1 matching 8 bases. This CDR3 spans 15 amino acids. Germline V CDR1 and CDR2: SGHTA, FQGNSA. J lost 4 bases, V lost 1 base, and 5 bases had no gene match.

There are a few counts of this clonotype. This chain links TRBV7-9 with TRBJ1-1, with D unclear. CDR3 length: 13 residues. Trimming took 0 bases from V and 7 from J, leaving 9 bases between them. The germline V gene has CDR1 SEHNR and CDR2 FQNEAQ (reference sequence). CDR3 DNA: TGTGCCAGCAGCTTAGCAGGCCGATTTGAAGCTTTCTTT. As protein: CASSLAGRFEAFF.

This clonotype has at least ten counts. The chain joins TRBV5-1 to TRBJ1-6; 8 bases agree with TRBD1. Looked up from germline, CDR1 is SGHRS and CDR2 is YFSETQ. V gave up 4 bases and J gave up 6 bases; unmatched junction bases: 6. CDR3 size: 15 residues. CDR3 nucleotide sequence: TGCGCCAGCAGCACACAGGGGGGATTTAATTCACCCCTCCACTTT. Translated: CASSTQGGFNSPLHF.

This clonotype has just a few counts. The chain recombines TRBV12-3 or TRBV12-4 with TRBJ1-5, with 9 bases identical to TRBD1. The CDR3 covers 15 residues. V shed 5 bases and J 3 bases; nucleotides not matched to a gene: 5. For the CDR3, the DNA is TGTGCCAGCAGTCCCGACAGGGGGTACAATCAGCCCCAGCATTTT. Translated, it gives CASSPDRGYNQPQHF.

This clonotype was recorded a few times. The chain carries TRBV27 and TRBJ2-2, with 9 positions matching TRBD1. Germline loops: CDR1 MNHEY, CDR2 SMNVEV (reference sequence). The CDR3 runs 15 residues. Trimming at V came to 1 base and at J to 5 bases, leaving 2 bases not matched to a gene. CDR3 coding DNA: TGTGCCAGCAGTTTATACAGGGGGCCTACCGGGGAGCTGTTTTTT. It codes for CASSLYRGPTGELFF.

The chain has TRBV5-1 and TRBJ1-4; D is unresolved. CDR1 is SGHRS, CDR2 YFSETQ, per germline. Trimming cost V 0 bases and J 8 bases, with 8 bases left between them. The CDR3 loop spans 13 amino acids. CDR3 amino acids: CASSLVRGEKLFF. The CDR3 bases are TGCGCCAGCAGCTTGGTTCGTGGAGAAAAACTGTTTTTT.